What follows are 21 T cell receptor beta chains derived from one specimen sequenced in a study of blood T cell repertoires in COVID-19. Profiled with immunoSEQ multiplex PCR; TCRdb holds only in-frame clones, not every one. The sample records roughly 430,000 clones, 88% being singletons. The material sequenced was PBMCs or T cells enriched from blood (not recorded which). Receptors originate from a woman aged 40 to 50 with acute COVID-19.

The rearrangement uses TRBV6-5 and TRBJ1-2, with unresolved D. The CDR3 length is 12 residues. Per germline, CDR1 MNHEY and CDR2 SVGAGI. The V end was cut by 4 bases, the J end by 5 bases, with 8 bases between. The DNA of the CDR3 is TGTGCCAGCAGTTCTGTTCAGTATGGCTACACCTTC. Translating gives CASSSVQYGYTF.

The chain couples TRBV6-5 to TRBJ2-7; a possible D gene is TRBD1 (5 bases). The CDR3 consists of 12 residues. Trimming pared 7 bases from V and 3 bases from J, leaving 10 bases between. CDR1 MNHEY and CDR2 SVGAGI come from the germline V gene. CDR3 bases: TGTGCCAGCAACAGGAACCTCTACGAGCAGTACTTC. Translated, it gives CASNRNLYEQYF.

This chain joins TRBV7-9 and TRBJ2-7, with 9 bases aligning to TRBD1. V lost 0 bases and J lost 6; bases outside the gene matches: 3. The CDR3 sequence is 14 residues long. Germline V gene sequence: CDR1 SEHNR, CDR2 FQNEAQ (reference sequence). The CDR3 sequence: CASSLAADRGEQYF. CDR3 nucleotides: TGTGCCAGCAGCTTAGCGGCGGACAGGGGCGAGCAGTACTTC.

The chain links TRBV3-1 (or the pseudogene TRBV3-2) to TRBJ1-1, with 10 nucleotides matching TRBD1. V lost 4 bases, J lost 1 base, and 6 bases stayed unmatched. Looked up from germline, CDR1 is LGHDT and CDR2 is YNNKEL (reference sequence). CDR3 length: 16 residues. CDR3 sequence reads: CASSRRTGGPNTEAFF. In nucleotides, the CDR3 is TGTGCCAGCAGCCGCCGGACAGGGGGTCCGAACACTGAAGCTTTCTTT.

This chain joins TRBV24-1 and TRBJ2-2; 8 bases fit TRBD1. In germline, CDR1 is KGHDR, CDR2 SFDVKD. After removal of 5 bases from V and 3 bases from J, the junction contained 10 bases not matched to a gene. CDR3 length equals 17 residues. This CDR3 is CATSAPPGQADTGELFF. The CDR3, as DNA: TGTGCCACCAGTGCCCCTCCGGGACAGGCAGACACCGGGGAGCTGTTTTTT.

The gene calls are TRBV9 and TRBJ1-3, with unresolved D. V was clipped by 0 bases and J by 2 bases, with 12 bases between them. Per the germline V gene, CDR1 is SGDLS and CDR2 is YYNGEE. The length of the CDR3 is 16 residues. CDR3 region: CASSVDPNRAGNTIYF. CDR3 nucleotides: TGTGCCAGCAGCGTAGATCCGAATAGAGCTGGAAACACCATATATTTT.

The V and J genes are TRBV3-1 (or the pseudogene TRBV3-2) and TRBJ2-7; 9 bases are a match to TRBD2. CDR3 size: 15 residues. With V trimmed by 1 base and J by 5 bases, 6 bases remained unmatched. Germline V gene data show CDR1 as LGHDT and CDR2 as YNNKEL (reference sequence). The chain's CDR3 is CASSQAGTSSNEQYF. As DNA, the CDR3 is TGTGCCAGCAGCCAAGCCGGGACTAGCTCAAACGAGCAGTACTTC.

The rearrangement uses TRBV4-1 and TRBJ1-6, with D possibly TRBD1 on 6 matching bases. Germline V gives CDR1 MGHRA, CDR2 YSYEKL. V lost 3 bases and J 5 bases, leaving 17 bases between the germline ends. This CDR3 has 17 residues. The CDR3 spells CASSQERRQDHNSPLHF. Written as DNA, the CDR3 is TGCGCCAGCAGCCAGGAAAGAAGACAGGATCATAATTCACCCCTCCACTTT.

The chain carries TRBV30 and TRBJ1-3; 7 bases are shared with TRBD1. Per germline, CDR1 GTSNPN and CDR2 SVGIG (reference sequence). V dropped 8 bases and J dropped 0; count of bases not matched to a gene: 4. This CDR3 comprises 13 residues. Written as DNA, the CDR3 is TGTGCCACGACAGGGATCTCTGGAAACACCATATATTTT. It yields the protein CATTGISGNTIYF.

The chain employs TRBV4-1 and TRBJ2-1; 7 nucleotides align to TRBD1. The CDR3 runs 15 residues. Germline V gene lookup returns CDR1 MGHRA and CDR2 YSYEKL. V trimming: 4 bases; J trimming: 7 bases; junction bases outside the gene matches: 10. The CDR3 nucleotides read TGCGCCAGCAGCCCCCCGGGGCAGGGGGTAAATGAGCAGTTCTTC. This translates into CASSPPGQGVNEQFF.

J is TRBJ2-5 and V is TRBV11-2; 10 bases map to TRBD2. The CDR3 extends over 17 amino acids. J was trimmed by 5 bases and V by 1 base; bases with no gene match: 10. Germline lookup yields CDR1 SGHAT and CDR2 FQNNGV. The CDR3 DNA reads as TGTGCCAGCAGCTTAGCTCCGTTGGGACTAGCGACGGAGACCCAGTACTTC. Translated, it gives CASSLAPLGLATETQYF.

This clone was recorded once. The chain combines TRBV15 with TRBJ2-1; D might be TRBD2 (5 bases). Trimming shortened V by 1 base and J by 2 bases, and 9 bases separated the two germline ends. The length of the CDR3 is 15 residues. Germline CDR1 is LNHNV and CDR2 is YYDKDF (reference sequence). The CDR3, as DNA: TGTGCCACCAGCAGAGGTAGAGGGCCCTACAATGAGCAGTTCTTC. Amino acid sequence: CATSRGRGPYNEQFF.

V gene TRBV9 combines with J gene TRBJ2-4; the match to TRBD2 covers 7 bases. CDR3 length equals 17 residues. Germline trimming cut 0 bases from V and 1 base from J; bases unmatched to any gene: 7. The V gene's germline CDR1 is SGDLS and CDR2 YYNGEE. CDR3 DNA sequence: TGTGCCAGCAGCGTAGCTCGTGCGGGGGTGGCCAAAAACATTCAGTACTTC. Translating gives CASSVARAGVAKNIQYF.

The chain couples TRBV6-5 to TRBJ1-4, with D perhaps TRBD1 (6 bases). Germline CDR1 reads MNHEY; CDR2 reads SVGAGI. The ends were cut back, 4 bases at V and 2 bases at J, with 14 bases in the middle. The CDR3 consists of 16 residues. The chain's CDR3 is CASSFQKGGTNEKLFF. CDR3 bases: TGTGCCAGCAGTTTCCAAAAGGGGGGGACTAATGAAAAACTGTTTTTT.

This rearrangement joins TRBV5-6 to TRBJ1-2, with a possible D match to TRBD1 (6 bases). From germline, CDR1 is SGHDT and CDR2 YYEEEE. The CDR3 has 14 amino acids. The V end lost 4 bases, the J end lost 4 bases, and 14 bases lay between the germline ends. The chain's CDR3 is CASSNYRVRYGYTF. In nucleotides, the CDR3 is TGTGCCAGCAGCAACTACAGGGTCCGCTATGGCTACACCTTC. Combining the CDR3 with reference TRBV5-6 and TRBJ1-2 gives the whole variable domain DAGVTQSPTHLIKTRGQQVTLRCSPKSGHDTVSWYQQALGQGPQFIFQYYEEEERQRGNFPDRFSGHQFPNYSSELNVNALLLGDSALYLCASSNYRVRYGYTFGSGTRLTVV.

The chain couples TRBV5-1 to TRBJ2-3; 13 bases align to TRBD2. The trim removed 3 bases at V and 3 bases at J, leaving 4 bases unmatched. Germline CDR1 SGHRS, CDR2 YFSETQ. The CDR3 spans 16 residues. CDR3 coding DNA: TGCGCCAGCAGCTCGACGACTAGCGGGGGGACAGATACGCAGTATTTT. It yields the protein CASSSTTSGGTDTQYF.

The chain has TRBV6-5 and TRBJ1-4; the D gene is possibly TRBD1 (6 bases). The CDR3 has 15 residues. Germline V gene data show CDR1 as MNHEY and CDR2 as SVGAGI. Trimming took off 0 bases at V and 7 bases at J, with 12 bases between the two ends. CDR3 residues: CASSYSPGVGEKLFF. The CDR3 DNA follows: TGTGCCAGCAGTTACTCCCCAGGGGTGGGTGAAAAACTGTTTTTT.

This chain links TRBV4-1 with TRBJ2-1; no clear D. The CDR3 runs to 15 residues. CDR1 and CDR2 from the germline V gene are MGHRA and YSYEKL. Trimming stripped 0 bases from V and 8 bases from J, with 14 bases between. CDR3 sequence: CASSQDYPGNDEQFF. The CDR3 DNA follows: TGCGCCAGCAGCCAAGATTACCCGGGTAACGATGAGCAGTTCTTC.

The V call is TRBV3-1 (or the pseudogene TRBV3-2), the J call TRBJ1-6, with a weak D call TRBD1 (5 bases). The CDR3 runs 14 residues. The ends were cut back, 4 bases at V and 7 bases at J, with 11 bases in the middle. Germline lookup yields CDR1 LGHDT and CDR2 YNNKEL (reference sequence). As DNA, the CDR3 is TGTGCCAGCAGCCCCAGGGTCCTGAATTCACCCCTCCACTTT. This codes for CASSPRVLNSPLHF.

The chain joins TRBV5-1 to TRBJ2-7, with a tentative D call TRBD1 (6 bases). The CDR3 consists of 14 residues. The V gene lost 3 bases and the J gene lost 0 bases, with 10 bases spanning the gap. The germline V gene has CDR1 SGHRS and CDR2 YFSETQ. CDR3 bases: TGCGCCAGCAGCTCTGGACAGAACTCCTACGAGCAGTACTTC. Residues: CASSSGQNSYEQYF.

The rearrangement joins TRBV7-8 to TRBJ2-1, with D perhaps matching TRBD2 (5 bases). V was shortened by 5 bases and J by 9 bases, with 23 bases between the two germline ends. Germline loops: CDR1 SGHVS, CDR2 FQNEAQ. This CDR3 comprises 16 residues. CDR3 residues: CASSRGRLDGGSEQFF. Here the CDR3 DNA reads TGTGCCAGCAGCCGAGGGCGGCTAGATGGCGGAAGTGAGCAGTTCTTC.